What follows describes a single TCR beta chain. This entry belongs to a study of blood T cell repertoires in COVID-19. Study details: The United States, Italy and Spain were the sources of the acute and convalescent COVID-19 samples. PBMCs, B-cell-depleted T cells, or T cells were the source of the cDNA or gDNA that made up the material.

Seattle patient enrollment occurred during active infection, with longitudinal follow-up thereafter. Per the authors' pipeline: It was from reference gene primer amplification that nucleated cell counts were estimated. Profiling relied on immunoSEQ multiplex PCR, and the TCRdb table lists in-frame clones only, not all of them. The V and J calls and clone size were taken over from that table, and D and trimming were inferred from the DNA. The sample carries 150,000 to 250,000 clones, roughly 83% recorded once. Sample: peripheral blood. This receptor was identified in a woman in her 40s with COVID-19, enrolled during active disease.

The CDR3 DNA reads TGCGCCAGCAGCTTCTACGGACTAGCGGAGAGCACAGATACGCAGTATTTT. Translating gives CASSFYGLAESTDTQYF. The chain links TRBV5-1 to TRBJ2-3, with 10 bases lining up with TRBD2. In germline, CDR1 is SGHRS, CDR2 YFSETQ. V shed 2 bases, J shed 0 bases, and the junction held 6 bases outside the gene matches. The length of the CDR3 is 17 residues.